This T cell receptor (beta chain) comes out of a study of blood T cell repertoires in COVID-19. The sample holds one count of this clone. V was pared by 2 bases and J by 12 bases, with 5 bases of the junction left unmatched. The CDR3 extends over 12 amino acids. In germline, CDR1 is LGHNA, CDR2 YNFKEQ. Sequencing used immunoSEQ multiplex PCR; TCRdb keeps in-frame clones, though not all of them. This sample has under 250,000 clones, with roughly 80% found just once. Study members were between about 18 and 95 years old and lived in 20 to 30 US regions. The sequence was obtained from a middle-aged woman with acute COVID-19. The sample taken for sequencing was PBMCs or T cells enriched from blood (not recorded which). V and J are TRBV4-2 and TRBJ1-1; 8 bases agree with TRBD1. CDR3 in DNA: TGTGCCAGCAGCCAAAATGGACAGGGAACTTTCTTT. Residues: CASSQNGQGTFF.